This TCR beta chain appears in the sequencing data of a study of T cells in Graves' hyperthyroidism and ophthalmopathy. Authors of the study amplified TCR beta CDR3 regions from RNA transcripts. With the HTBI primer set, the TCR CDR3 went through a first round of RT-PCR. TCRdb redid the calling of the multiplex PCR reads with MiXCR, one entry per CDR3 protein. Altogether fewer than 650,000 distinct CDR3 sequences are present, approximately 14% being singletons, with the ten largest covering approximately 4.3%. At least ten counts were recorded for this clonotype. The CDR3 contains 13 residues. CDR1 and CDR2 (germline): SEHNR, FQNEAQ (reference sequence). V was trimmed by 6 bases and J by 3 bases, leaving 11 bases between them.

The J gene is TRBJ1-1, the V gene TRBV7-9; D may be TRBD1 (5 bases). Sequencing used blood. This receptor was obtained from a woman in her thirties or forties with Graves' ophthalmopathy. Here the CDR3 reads CASSRTLDTEAFF. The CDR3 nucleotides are TGTGCCAGCAGTCGGACACTGGACACTGAAGCTTTCTTT.